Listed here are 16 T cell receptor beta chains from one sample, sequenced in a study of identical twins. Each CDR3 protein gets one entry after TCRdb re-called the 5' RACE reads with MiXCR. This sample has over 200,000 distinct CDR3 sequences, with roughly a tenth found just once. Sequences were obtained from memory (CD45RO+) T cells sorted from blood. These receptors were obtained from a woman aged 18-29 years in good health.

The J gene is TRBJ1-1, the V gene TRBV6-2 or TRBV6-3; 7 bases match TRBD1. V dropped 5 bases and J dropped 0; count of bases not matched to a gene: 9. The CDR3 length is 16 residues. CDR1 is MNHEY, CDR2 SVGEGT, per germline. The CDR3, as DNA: TGTGCCAGCAGTAGAAAGGACAGGAACATGAACACTGAAGCTTTCTTT. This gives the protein CASSRKDRNMNTEAFF.

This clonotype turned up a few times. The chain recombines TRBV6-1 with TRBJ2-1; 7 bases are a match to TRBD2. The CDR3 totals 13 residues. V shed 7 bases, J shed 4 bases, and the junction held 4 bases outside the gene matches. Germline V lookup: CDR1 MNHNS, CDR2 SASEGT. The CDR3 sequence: CASIPAGYNEQFF. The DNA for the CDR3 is TGTGCCAGCATCCCAGCGGGATACAATGAGCAGTTCTTC.

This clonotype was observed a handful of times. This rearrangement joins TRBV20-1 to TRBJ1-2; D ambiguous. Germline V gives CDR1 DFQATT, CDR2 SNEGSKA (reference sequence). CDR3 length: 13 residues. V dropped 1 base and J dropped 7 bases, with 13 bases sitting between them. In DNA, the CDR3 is TGCAGTGCTAGAGTGAACTCAACTAGTGGCTACACCTTC. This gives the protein CSARVNSTSGYTF.

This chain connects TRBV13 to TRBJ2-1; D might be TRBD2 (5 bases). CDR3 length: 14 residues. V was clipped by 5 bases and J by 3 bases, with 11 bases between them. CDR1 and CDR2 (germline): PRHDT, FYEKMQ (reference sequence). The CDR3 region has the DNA TGTGCCAGCAGCAAGCGACGGGACTACAATGAGCAGTTCTTC. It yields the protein CASSKRRDYNEQFF.

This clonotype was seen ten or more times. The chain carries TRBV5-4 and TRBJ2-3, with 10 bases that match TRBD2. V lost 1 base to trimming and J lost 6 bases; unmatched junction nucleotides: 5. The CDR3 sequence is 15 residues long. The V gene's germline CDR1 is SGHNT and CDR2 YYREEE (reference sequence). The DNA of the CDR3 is TGTGCCAGCAGCTTGAGCGGGGGGGCGGGGGATACGCAGTATTTT. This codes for CASSLSGGAGDTQYF. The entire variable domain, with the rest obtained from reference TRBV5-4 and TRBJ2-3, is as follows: ETGVTQSPTHLIKTRGQQVTLRCSSQSGHNTVSWYQQALGQGPQFIFQYYREEENGRGNFPPRFSGLQFPNYSSELNVNALELDDSALYLCASSLSGGAGDTQYFGPGTRLTVL.

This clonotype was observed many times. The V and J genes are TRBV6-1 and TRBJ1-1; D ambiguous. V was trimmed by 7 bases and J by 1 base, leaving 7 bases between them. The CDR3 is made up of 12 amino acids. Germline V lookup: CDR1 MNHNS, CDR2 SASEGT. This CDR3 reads CASNGRNTEAFF. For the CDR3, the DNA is TGTGCCAGCAACGGTCGGAACACTGAAGCTTTCTTT.

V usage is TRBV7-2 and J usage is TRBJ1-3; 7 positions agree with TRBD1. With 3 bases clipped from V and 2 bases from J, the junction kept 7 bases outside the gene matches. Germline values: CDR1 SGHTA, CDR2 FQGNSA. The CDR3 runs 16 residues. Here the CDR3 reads CASSFNRGGAGNTIYF. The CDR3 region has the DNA TGTGCCAGCAGCTTTAACAGGGGTGGTGCTGGAAACACCATATATTTT.

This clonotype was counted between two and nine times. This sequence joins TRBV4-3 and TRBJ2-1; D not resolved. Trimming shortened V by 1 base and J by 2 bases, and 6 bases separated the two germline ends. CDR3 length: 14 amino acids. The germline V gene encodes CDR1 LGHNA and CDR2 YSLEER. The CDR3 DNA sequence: TGCGCCAGCAGCCAAGGGGCCGCCTACAATGAGCAGTTCTTC. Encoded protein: CASSQGAAYNEQFF.

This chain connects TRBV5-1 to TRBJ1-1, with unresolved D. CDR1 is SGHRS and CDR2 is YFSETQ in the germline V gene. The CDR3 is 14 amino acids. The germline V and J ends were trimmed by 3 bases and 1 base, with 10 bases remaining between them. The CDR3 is CASSSQVGNTEAFF. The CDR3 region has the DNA TGCGCCAGCAGCTCCCAGGTGGGGAACACTGAAGCTTTCTTT. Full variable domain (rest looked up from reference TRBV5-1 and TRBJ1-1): KAGVTQTPRYLIKTRGQQVTLSCSPISGHRSVSWYQQTPGQGLQFLFEYFSETQRNKGNFPGRFSGRQFSNSRSEMNVSTLELGDSALYLCASSSQVGNTEAFFGQGTRLTVV.

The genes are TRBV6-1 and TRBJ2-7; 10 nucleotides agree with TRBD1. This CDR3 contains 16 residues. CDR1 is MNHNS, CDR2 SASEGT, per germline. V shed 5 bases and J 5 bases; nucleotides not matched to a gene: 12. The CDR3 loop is CASSSRTGQGTHEQYF. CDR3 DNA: TGTGCCAGCAGTAGTAGGACGGGACAGGGGACCCACGAGCAGTACTTC.

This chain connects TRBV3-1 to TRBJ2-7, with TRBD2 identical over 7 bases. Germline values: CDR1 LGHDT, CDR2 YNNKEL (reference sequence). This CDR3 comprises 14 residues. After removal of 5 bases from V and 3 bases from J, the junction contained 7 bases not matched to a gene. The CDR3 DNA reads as TGTGCCAGCAGCGGTCGCGGCGGGAGCTACGAGCAGTACTTC. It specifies CASSGRGGSYEQYF.

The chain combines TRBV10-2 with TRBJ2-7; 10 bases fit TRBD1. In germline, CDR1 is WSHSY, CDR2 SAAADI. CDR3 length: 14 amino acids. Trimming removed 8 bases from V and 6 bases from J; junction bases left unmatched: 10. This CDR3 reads CASGTGVIRSEQYF. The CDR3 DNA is TGCGCCAGCGGGACAGGGGTAATACGCTCCGAGCAGTACTTC.

In DNA form, the CDR3 reads TGTGCCAGCAGTGGAGAGTCTAGCGGGAGTTTACCGTACTTC. Translation gives CASSGESSGSLPYF. The rearrangement uses TRBV2 and TRBJ2-7, with 10 bases fitting TRBD2. The CDR3 covers 14 residues. CDR1 and CDR2 from the germline V gene are SNHLY and FYNNEI. V lost 4 bases and J lost 12; bases outside the gene matches: 12. Drawing the rest from reference TRBV2 and TRBJ2-7, the complete variable domain is EPEVTQTPSHQVTQMGQEVILRCVPISNHLYFYWYRQILGQKVEFLVSFYNNEISEKSEIFDDQFSVERPDGSNFTLKIRSTKLEDSAMYFCASSGESSGSLPYFGPGTRLTVT.

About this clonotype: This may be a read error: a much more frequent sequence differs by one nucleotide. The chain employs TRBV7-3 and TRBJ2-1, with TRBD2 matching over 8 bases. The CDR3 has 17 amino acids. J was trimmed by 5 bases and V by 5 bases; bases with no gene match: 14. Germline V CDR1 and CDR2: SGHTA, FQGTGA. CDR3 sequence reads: CASSLNGLSGGDNEQFF. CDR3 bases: TGTGCCAGCAGCCTAAATGGACTAAGCGGGGGAGACAATGAGCAGTTCTTC.

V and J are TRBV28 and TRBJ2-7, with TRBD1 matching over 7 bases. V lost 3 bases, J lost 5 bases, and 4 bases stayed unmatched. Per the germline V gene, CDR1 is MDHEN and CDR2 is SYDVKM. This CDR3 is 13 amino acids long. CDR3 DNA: TGTGCCAGCAGTTTGAGGGGGCAACACGAGCAGTACTTC. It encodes CASSLRGQHEQYF.

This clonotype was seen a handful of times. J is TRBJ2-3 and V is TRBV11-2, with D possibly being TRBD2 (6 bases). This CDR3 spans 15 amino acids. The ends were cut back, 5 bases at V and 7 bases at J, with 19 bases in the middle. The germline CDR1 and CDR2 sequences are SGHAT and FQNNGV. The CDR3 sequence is CASSNRGTGAHTQYF. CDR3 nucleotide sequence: TGTGCCAGCAGCAATCGGGGGACCGGGGCGCATACGCAGTATTTT. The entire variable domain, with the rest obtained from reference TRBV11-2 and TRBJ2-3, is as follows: EAGVAQSPRYKIIEKRQSVAFWCNPISGHATLYWYQQILGQGPKLLIQFQNNGVVDDSQLPKDRFSAERLKGVDSTLKIQPAKLEDSAVYLCASSNRGTGAHTQYFGPGTRLTVL.